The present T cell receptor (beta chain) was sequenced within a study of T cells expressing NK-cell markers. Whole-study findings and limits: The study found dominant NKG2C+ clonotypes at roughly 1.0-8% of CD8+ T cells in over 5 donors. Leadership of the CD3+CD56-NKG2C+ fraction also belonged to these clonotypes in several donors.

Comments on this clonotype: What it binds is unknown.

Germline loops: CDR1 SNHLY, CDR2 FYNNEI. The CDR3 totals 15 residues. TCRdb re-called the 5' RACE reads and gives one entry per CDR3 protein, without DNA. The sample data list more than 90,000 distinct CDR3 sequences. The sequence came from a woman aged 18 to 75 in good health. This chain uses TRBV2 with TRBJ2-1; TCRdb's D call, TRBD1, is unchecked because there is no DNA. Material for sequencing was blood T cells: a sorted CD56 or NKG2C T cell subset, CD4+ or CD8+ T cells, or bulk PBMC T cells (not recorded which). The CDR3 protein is CASSGRGVDYNEQFF.